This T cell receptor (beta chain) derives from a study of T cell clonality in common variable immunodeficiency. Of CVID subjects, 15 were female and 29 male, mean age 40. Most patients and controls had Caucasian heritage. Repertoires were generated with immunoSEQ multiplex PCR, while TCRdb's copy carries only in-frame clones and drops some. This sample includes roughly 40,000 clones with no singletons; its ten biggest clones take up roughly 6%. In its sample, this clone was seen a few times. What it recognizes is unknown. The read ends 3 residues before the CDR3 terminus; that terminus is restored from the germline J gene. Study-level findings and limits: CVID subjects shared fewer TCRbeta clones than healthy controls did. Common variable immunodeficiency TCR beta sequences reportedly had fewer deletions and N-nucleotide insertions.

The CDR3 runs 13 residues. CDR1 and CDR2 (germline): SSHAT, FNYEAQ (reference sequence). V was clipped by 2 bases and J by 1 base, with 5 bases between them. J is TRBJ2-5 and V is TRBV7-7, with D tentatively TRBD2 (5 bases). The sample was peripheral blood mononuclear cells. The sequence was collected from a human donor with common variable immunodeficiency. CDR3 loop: CASSLRGQETQYF. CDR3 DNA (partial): TGTGCCAGCAGCTTACGGGGCCAAGAGACC. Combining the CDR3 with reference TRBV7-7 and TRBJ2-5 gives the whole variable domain GAGVSQSPRYKVTKRGQDVTLRCDPISSHATLYWYQQALGQGPEFLTYFNYEAQPDKSGLPSDRFSAERPEGSISTLTIQRTEQRDSAMYRCASSLRGQETQYFGPGTRLLVL.